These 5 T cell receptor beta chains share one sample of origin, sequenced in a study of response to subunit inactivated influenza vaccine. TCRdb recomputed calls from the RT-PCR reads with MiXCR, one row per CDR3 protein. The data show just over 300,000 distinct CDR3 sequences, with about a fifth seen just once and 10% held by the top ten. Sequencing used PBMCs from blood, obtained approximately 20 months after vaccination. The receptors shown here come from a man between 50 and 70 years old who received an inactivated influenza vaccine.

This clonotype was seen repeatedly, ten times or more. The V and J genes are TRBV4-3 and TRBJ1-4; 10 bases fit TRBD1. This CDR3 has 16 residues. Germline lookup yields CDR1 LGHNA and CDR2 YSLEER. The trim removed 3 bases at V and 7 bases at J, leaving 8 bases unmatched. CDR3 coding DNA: TGCGCCAGCAGCCAGGGACAGGGGACGGGATCTGAAAAACTGTTTTTT. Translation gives CASSQGQGTGSEKLFF.

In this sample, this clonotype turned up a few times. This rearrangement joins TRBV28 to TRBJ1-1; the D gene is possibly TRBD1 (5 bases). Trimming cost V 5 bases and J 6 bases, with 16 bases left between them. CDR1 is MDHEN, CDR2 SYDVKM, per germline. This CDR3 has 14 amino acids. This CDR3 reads CASSPLGGSPEAFF. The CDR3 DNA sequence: TGTGCCAGCAGTCCCCTTGGGGGGAGCCCTGAAGCTTTCTTT.

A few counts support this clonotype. The CDR3 region is CASLSWADTQYF. Here the CDR3 DNA reads TGTGCCAGCCTCTCCTGGGCAGATACGCAGTATTTT. The chain couples TRBV7-9 to TRBJ2-3; no clear D gene. This CDR3 is 12 amino acids long. V was trimmed by 8 bases and J by 4 bases, leaving 10 bases between them. The germline gives CDR1 SEHNR, CDR2 FQNEAQ (reference sequence).

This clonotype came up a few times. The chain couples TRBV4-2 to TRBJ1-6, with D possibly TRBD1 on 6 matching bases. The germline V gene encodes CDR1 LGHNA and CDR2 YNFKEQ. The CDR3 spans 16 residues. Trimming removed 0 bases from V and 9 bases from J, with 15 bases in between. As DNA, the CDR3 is TGTGCCAGCAGCCAAGATTCATTCAGGGGTAGTTCACCCCTCCACTTT. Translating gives CASSQDSFRGSSPLHF.

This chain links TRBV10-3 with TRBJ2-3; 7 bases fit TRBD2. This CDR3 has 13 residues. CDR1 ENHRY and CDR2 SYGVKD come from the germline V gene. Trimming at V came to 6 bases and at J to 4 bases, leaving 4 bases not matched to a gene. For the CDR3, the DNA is TGTGCCATCAGGAGCGGGGCCTCAGATACGCAGTATTTT. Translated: CAIRSGASDTQYF.